This T cell receptor (beta chain) derives from a study of shared clonotypes between healthy human individuals. Study summary: Donors had three CD4 naive, three CD4 memory, two CD8 naive and one CD8 memory plate apiece.

TCRdb's copy holds only in-frame clones and misses some; the assay was immunoSEQ multiplex PCR. This repertoire shows 2,500,000 or so clones, roughly 93% found once; its top ten account for around 0.37%. Whole-study results and caveats: Among donors, sharing of clonotypes was expected to be affected by sequencing depth. Roughly 4.6% of naive CD4 clonotypes were common to several donors.

Per the germline V gene, CDR1 is SGHTA and CDR2 is FQGNSA. J lost 5 bases, V lost 4 bases, and 7 bases had no gene match. This CDR3 spans 14 amino acids. As regards this clone: Its antigen is currently unknown.

The chain recombines TRBV7-2 with TRBJ2-7; 8 nucleotides match TRBD1. The clonotype comes from a young man in good health. Some clones in this sample may be carry-over from other donors' samples. Sequencing was performed on naive CD4+ T cells from PBMCs. The subset: CD45RA+ positively selected. DNA for the CDR3: TGTGCCAGCAGCTCCCCGCGGACAGGGAACGAGCAGTACTTC. Translated, it gives CASSSPRTGNEQYF.